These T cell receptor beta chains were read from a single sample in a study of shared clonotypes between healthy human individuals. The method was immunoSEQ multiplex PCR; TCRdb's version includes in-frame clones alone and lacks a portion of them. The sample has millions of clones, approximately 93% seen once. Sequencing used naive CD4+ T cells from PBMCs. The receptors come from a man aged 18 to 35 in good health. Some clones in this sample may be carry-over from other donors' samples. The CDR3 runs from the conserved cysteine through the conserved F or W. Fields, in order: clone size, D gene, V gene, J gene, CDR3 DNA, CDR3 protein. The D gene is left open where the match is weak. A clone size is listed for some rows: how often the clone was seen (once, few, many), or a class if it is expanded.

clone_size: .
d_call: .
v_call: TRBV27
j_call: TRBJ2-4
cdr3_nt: TGTGCCAGCAGTTTATCAGACGGGAATATAGCCAAAAACATTCAGTACTTC
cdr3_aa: CASSLSDGNIAKNIQYF

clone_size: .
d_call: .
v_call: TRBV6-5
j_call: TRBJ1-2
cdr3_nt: TGTGCCAGCACCTACGGGAGATCCTATGGCTACACCTTC
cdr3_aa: CASTYGRSYGYTF

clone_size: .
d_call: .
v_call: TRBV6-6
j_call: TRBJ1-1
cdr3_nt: TGTGCCAGCAGATTATTTACGGGACAAGAAGCTTTCTTT
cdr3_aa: CASRLFTGQEAFF

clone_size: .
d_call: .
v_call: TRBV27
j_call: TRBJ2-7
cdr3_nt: TGTGCCAGCAGTTCCGCACGGTCGGCCTACGAGCAGTACTTC
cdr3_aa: CASSSARSAYEQYF

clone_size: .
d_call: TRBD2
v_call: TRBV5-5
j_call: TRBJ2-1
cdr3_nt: TGTGCCAGCAGCCCGGGACTAGCGGGAATCAATGAGCAGTTCTTC
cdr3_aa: CASSPGLAGINEQFF

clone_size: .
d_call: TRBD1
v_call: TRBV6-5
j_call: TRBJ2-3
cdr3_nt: TGTGCCAGCAGTAGGACAGGGGATTCCAATACGCAGTATTTT
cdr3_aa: CASSRTGDSNTQYF

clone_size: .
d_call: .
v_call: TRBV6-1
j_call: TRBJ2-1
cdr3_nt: TGTGCCAGCACCCCAAGGGTGCAGGCCCACTATGAGCAGTTCTTC
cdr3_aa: CASTPRVQAHYEQFF

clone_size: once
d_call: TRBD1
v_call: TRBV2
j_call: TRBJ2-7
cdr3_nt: TGTGCCAGCCATAGGTCACAGGGGTCCTACGAGCAGTACTTC
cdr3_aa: CASHRSQGSYEQYF

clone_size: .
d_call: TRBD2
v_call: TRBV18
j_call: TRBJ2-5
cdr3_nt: TGTGCCAGCTCACCAGGCATGCGGGAGGGAGAGACCCAGTACTTC
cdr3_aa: CASSPGMREGETQYF

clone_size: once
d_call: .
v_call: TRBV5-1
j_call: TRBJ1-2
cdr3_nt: TGCGCCAGCAGCTTGGACGGCGCAGTTGGCTACACCTTC
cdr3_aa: CASSLDGAVGYTF

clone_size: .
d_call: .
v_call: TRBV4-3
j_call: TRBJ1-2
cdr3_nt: TGCGCCAGCAGCCAAGTGACTAAACAGGTTCTACAGAACTATGGCTACACCTTC
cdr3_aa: CASSQVTKQVLQNYGYTF

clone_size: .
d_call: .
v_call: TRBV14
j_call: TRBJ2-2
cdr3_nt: TGTGCCAGCAGCCGAGGGGTCACCGGGGAGCTGTTTTTT
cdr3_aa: CASSRGVTGELFF

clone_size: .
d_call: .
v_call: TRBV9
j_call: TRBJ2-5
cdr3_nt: TGTGCCAGCAGCGTAGGAGGCGTCCAAGAGACCCAGTACTTC
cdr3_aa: CASSVGGVQETQYF

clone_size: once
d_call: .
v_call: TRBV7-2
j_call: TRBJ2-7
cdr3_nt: TGTGCCAGCAGCTTATTTGTTTCCTACGAGCAGTACTTC
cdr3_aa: CASSLFVSYEQYF

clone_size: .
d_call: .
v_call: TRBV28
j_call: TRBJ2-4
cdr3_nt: TGTGCCAGCAGGCCAAGCCTTGCCCGAAGGGGACCTTTAGCCAAAAACATTCAGTACTTC
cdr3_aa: CASRPSLARRGPLAKNIQYF

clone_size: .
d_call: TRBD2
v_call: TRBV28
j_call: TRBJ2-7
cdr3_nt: TGTGCCAGCAGTCCCATAAGCGGGAGGTTATCCTACGAGCAGTACTTC
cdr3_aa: CASSPISGRLSYEQYF

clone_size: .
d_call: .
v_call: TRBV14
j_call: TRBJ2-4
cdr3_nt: TGTGCCAGCAGCCAAGATAAGGGAAACATTCAGTACTTC
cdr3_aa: CASSQDKGNIQYF

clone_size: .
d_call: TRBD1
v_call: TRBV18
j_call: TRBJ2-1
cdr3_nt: TGTGCCAGCTCACCACCGTCTTGGGACAGGGTGGATTTAGGATCCTACAATGAGCAGTTCTTC
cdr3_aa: CASSPPSWDRVDLGSYNEQFF